The following is a T cell receptor beta chain sequence with its context. This clone was seen only once. Its antigen is not yet known. Within one base of it there is no much larger clone, and no base qualities were kept. This entry is derived from a study of siplizumab effects on memory and regulatory T cells (dated by TCRdb to between 2018 and 2021). About the study as a whole: The study examined how the anti-CD2 antibody siplizumab affects alloreactive T-cell subsets in allogeneic mixed lymphocyte reactions built from human PBMCs.

The CDR3 starts with the cysteine, ends with the phenylalanine, and has 16 residues. Just the 48-base CDR3 DNA is kept, in frame starting at base 1. V is cut by 4 bases and J by 1 base, and the space between the germline ends is 13 bases. Reading the germline V gene gives CDR1 SNHLY and CDR2 FYNNEI. The paper as a whole reports these results and caveats: Roughly 80-97% of proliferating CD4+ or CD8+ clones could not be assigned a naive or memory phenotype. Because sequences below about 10^-5 frequency were poorly captured, only a minor fraction of alloreactive clones could be mapped to unstimulated subsets. The cumulative frequency of alloreactive sequences that could be traced back to unstimulated CD4+ memory T cells was significantly reduced by siplizumab. In reactions with siplizumab, an average of about 69% of mappable alloreactive CD4+ clones were Treg-derived, compared with around 30% in control reactions. No functional confirmation was obtained for the suppressive function of proliferating Tregs from siplizumab cultures. Unstimulated naive T cells appeared to be more diverse than memory T cells, and naive cells seemed to make a substantial contribution to the alloresponse.

In a few donor pairs, further sequencing was done on unstimulated CD8+ naive, CD4+ memory, CD8+ TEMRA, CD4+ naive and CD8+ effector memory subsets. Sorted unstimulated T cells and proliferating T cells recovered from mixed lymphocyte reactions were subjected to TCRbeta CDR3 sequencing. Fresh whole blood from about 11 HLA-typed healthy donors was used as the source from which PBMCs were isolated. Library method: the immunoSEQ multiplex PCR assay. Some 100,000 TCR templates per sample were assayed by the deep sequencing platform. Genomic DNA extracted from sorted T cells was used for TCRbeta CDR3 sequencing. On the authors' methods: The R programming language was used for the clonal analysis of the TCRbeta CDR3 data. Comparing unstimulated samples against CFSE-low samples taken after the reaction was how alloreactive CD4+ and CD8+ clones were defined. By matching sequences to the repertoires of sorted unstimulated Treg and non-Treg cells, each alloreactive CD4+ clone was assigned a regulatory or non-regulatory origin. TCRdb took this table from immuneACCESS and kept in-frame rearrangements with V and J called. Such tables lack part of the clones; where checked against another copy, unresolved V genes explain under half of the gap, and the rest is unexplained. V, J and clone size are those of that table, while D and trimming were read from the DNA. The sample has about 91,000 clones on record, over 95% of them singletons. The biggest ten clones account for 0.031% of the sample.

Here the chain combines TRBV2 and TRBJ2-2, with the D segment possibly TRBD1 or TRBD2, each aligning over 5 bases. Sample: naive CD4+ T cells sorted from blood. Read against the paper, the sample's cell subset or site label means: unstimulated naive T cells. The TCR was taken from a human donor in good health. The DNA reads TGTGCCAGCAGTGTGTTCGGGACGGAGAACACCGGGGAGCTGTTTTTT. Translated, this is CASSVFGTENTGELFF.